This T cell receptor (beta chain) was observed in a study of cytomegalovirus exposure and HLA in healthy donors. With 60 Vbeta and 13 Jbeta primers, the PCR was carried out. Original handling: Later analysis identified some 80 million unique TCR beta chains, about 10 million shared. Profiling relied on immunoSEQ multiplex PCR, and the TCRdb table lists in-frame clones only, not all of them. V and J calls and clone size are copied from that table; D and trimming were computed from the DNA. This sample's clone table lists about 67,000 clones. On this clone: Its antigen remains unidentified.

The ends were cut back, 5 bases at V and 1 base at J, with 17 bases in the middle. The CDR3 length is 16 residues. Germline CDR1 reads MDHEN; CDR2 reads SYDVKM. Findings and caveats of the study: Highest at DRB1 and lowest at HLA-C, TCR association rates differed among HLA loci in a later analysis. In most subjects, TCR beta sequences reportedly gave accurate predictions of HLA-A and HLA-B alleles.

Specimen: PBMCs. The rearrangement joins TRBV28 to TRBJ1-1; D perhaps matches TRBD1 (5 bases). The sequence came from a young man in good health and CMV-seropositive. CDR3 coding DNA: TGTGCCAGCAGTATCCGAGCAGGGAGGGCGAACACTGAAGCTTTCTTT. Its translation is CASSIRAGRANTEAFF. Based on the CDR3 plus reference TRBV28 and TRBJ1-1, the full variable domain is DVKVTQSSRYLVKRTGEKVFLECVQDMDHENMFWYRQDPGLGLRLIYFSYDVKMKEKGDIPEGYSVSREKKERFSLILESASTNQTSMYLCASSIRAGRANTEAFFGQGTRLTVV.